This T cell receptor (beta chain) originates from a study of T-cell reconstitution after alpha-beta-depleted transplantation in children. Turning to this clonotype: Its antigen is not known.

A library of TCRbeta sequences, prepared with unique molecular identifiers, was generated. Using its own MiXCR run on the PCR reads, TCRdb lists one record per CDR3 protein. Here the sample spans some 150,000 distinct CDR3 sequences, 8% to 10% being singletons. Study-wide results and limits: Counts and diversity of T cells one year after transplant came mostly from newly produced T cells.

The V gene lost 7 bases and the J gene lost 0 bases, with 13 bases spanning the gap. The CDR3 has 15 residues. The germline V gene encodes CDR1 MDHEN and CDR2 SYDVKM. This sample comprised PBMCs, mostly from graft donor cells, obtained 180 days after TCRalphabeta/CD19-depleted stem cell transplant. The clonotype was recovered from a female patient aged 2-10 years who had a stem cell transplant for congenital amegakaryocytic thrombocytopenia, so the T cells may come from the graft donor. The rearrangement joins TRBV28 to TRBJ2-1, with D hard to call. The DNA for the CDR3 is TGTGCCAGCATCCCCTCGCCGGGCTCCTACAATGAGCAGTTCTTC. Its protein product is CASIPSPGSYNEQFF.